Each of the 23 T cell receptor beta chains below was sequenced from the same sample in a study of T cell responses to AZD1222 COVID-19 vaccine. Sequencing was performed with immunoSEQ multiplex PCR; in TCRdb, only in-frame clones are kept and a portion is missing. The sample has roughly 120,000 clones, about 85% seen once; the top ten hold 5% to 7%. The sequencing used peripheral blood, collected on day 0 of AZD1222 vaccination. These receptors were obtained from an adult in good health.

As DNA, the CDR3 is TGTGCCACCAACGAAGGCCACTCTGGAAACACCATATATTTT. Its translation is CATNEGHSGNTIYF. The V call is TRBV19, the J call TRBJ1-3; D not certain. V was shortened by 10 bases and J by 0 bases, with 13 bases between the two germline ends. The germline V gene has CDR1 LNHDA and CDR2 SQIVND (reference sequence). This CDR3 has 14 amino acids.

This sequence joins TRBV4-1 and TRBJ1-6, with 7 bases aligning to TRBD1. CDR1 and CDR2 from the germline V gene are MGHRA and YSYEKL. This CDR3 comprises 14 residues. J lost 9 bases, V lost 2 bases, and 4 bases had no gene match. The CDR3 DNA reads TGCGCCAGCAGCCAATGGCAGGGGGGTTCACCCCTCCACTTT. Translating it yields CASSQWQGGSPLHF.

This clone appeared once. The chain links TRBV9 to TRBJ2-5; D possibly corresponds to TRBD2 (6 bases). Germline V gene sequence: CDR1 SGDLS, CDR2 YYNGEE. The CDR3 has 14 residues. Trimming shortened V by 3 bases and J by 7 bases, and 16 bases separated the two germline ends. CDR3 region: CASSEGPLEGTQYF. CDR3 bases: TGTGCCAGCAGCGAGGGACCCCTGGAGGGGACCCAGTACTTC.

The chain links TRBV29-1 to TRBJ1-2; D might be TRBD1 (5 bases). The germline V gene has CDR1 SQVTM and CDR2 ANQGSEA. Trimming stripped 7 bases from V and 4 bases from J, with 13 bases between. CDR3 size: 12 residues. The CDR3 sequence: CSALDGAYGYTF. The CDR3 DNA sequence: TGCAGCGCTTTGGACGGGGCCTATGGCTACACCTTC.

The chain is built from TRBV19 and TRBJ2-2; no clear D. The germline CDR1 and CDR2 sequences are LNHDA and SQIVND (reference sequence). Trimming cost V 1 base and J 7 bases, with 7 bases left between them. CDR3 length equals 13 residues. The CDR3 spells CASSIGVIGELFF. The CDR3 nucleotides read TGTGCCAGTAGTATAGGGGTTATCGGGGAGCTGTTTTTT.

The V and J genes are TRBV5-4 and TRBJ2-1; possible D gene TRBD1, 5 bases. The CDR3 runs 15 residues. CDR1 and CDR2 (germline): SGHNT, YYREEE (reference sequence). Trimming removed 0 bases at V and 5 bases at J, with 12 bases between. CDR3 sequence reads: CASSLEGYGHNEQFF. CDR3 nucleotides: TGTGCCAGCAGCTTGGAGGGGTACGGGCACAATGAGCAGTTCTTC.

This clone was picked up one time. CDR3 sequence reads: CAWSKGTGKYEQYF. The DNA of the CDR3 is TGTGCCTGGAGCAAGGGGACAGGGAAATACGAGCAGTACTTC. V and J are TRBV30 and TRBJ2-7, with 9 bases lining up with TRBD1. Looked up from germline, CDR1 is GTSNPN and CDR2 is SVGIG (reference sequence). The CDR3 has 14 residues. V lost 3 bases to trimming and J lost 4 bases; unmatched junction nucleotides: 7.

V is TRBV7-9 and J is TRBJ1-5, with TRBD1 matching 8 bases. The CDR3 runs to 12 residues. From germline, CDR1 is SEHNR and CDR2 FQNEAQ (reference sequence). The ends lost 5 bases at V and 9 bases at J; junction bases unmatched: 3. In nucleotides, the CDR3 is TGTGCCAGCAGCGAGGGGACAGGGCCCCAGCATTTT. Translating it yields CASSEGTGPQHF.

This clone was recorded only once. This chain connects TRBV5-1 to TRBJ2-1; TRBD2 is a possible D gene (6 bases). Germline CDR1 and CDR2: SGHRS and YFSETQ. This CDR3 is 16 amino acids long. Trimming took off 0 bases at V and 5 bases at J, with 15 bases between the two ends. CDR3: CASSLGTNTGDNEQFF. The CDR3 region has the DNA TGCGCCAGCAGCTTGGGGACTAACACAGGAGACAATGAGCAGTTCTTC.

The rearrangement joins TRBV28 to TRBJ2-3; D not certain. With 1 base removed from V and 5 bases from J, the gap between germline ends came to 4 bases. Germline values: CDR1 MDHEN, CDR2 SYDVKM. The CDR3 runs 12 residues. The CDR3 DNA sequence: TGTGCCAGCAGTTTATATCTAGATACGCAGTATTTT. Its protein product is CASSLYLDTQYF.

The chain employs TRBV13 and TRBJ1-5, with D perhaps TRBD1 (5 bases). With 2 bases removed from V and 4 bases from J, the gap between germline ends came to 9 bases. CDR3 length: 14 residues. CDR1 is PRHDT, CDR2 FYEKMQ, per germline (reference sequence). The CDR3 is CASSLRAGNQPQHF. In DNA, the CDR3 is TGTGCCAGCAGCTTAAGGGCAGGGAATCAGCCCCAGCATTTT. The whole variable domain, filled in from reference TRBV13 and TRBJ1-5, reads AAGVIQSPRHLIKEKRETATLKCYPIPRHDTVYWYQQGPGQDPQFLISFYEKMQSDKGSIPDRFSAQQFSDYHSELNMSSLELGDSALYFCASSLRAGNQPQHFGDGTRLSIL.

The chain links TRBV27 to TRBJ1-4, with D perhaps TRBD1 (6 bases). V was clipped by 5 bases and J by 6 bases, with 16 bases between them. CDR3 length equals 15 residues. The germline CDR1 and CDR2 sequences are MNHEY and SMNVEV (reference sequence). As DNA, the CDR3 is TGTGCCAGCAGTCATCGGGGGCAGTGGGATGAAAAACTGTTTTTT. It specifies CASSHRGQWDEKLFF.

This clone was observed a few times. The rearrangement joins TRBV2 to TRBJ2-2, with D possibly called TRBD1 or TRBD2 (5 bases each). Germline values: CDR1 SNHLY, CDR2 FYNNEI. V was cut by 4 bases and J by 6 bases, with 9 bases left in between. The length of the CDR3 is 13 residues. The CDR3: CASSVRGAGELFF. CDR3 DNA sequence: TGTGCCAGCAGTGTGAGAGGGGCCGGGGAGCTGTTTTTT.

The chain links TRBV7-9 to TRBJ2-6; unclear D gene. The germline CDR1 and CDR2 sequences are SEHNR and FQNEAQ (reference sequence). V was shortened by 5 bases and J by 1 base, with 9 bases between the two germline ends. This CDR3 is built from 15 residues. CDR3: CASSRRNSGANVLTF. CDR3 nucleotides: TGTGCCAGCAGCCGCAGGAATTCTGGGGCCAACGTCCTGACTTTC.

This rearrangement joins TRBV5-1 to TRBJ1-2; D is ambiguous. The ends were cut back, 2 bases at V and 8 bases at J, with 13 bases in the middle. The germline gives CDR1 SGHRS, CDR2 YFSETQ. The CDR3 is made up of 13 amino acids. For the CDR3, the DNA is TGCGCCAGCAGCTTTTCCGGGGAAAGGGGCTACACCTTC. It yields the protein CASSFSGERGYTF.

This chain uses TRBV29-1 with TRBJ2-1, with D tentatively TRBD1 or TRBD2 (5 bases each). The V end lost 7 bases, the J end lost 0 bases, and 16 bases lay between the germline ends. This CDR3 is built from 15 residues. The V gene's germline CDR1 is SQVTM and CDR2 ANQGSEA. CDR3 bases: TGCAGCGCCCAGGACTGGCAGGGCTCCTACAATGAGCAGTTCTTC. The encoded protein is CSAQDWQGSYNEQFF.

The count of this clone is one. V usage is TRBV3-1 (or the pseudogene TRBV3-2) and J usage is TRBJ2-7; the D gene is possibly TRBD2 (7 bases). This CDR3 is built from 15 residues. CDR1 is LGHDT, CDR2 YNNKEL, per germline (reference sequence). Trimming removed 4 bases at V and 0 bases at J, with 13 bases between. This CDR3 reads CASSLFAGASYEQYF. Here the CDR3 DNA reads TGTGCCAGCAGCCTTTTTGCGGGGGCCTCCTACGAGCAGTACTTC.

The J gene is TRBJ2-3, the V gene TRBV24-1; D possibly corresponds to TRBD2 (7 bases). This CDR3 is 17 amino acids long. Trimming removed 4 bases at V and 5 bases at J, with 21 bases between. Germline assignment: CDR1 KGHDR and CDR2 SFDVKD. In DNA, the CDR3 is TGTGCCACCAGTGACCCGGGGGGTCTGGGGGCAGGAGATACGCAGTATTTT. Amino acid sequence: CATSDPGGLGAGDTQYF.

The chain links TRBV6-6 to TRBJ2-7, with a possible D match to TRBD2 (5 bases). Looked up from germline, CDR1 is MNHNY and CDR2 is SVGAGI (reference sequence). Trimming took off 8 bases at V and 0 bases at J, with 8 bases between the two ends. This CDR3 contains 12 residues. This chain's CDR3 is CASGRGSYEQYF. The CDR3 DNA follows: TGTGCCAGCGGCCGGGGCTCCTACGAGCAGTACTTC.

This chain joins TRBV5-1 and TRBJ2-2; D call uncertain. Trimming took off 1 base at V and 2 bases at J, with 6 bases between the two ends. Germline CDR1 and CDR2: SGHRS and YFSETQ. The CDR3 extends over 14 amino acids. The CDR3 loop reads CASSLLLNTGELFF. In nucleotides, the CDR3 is TGCGCCAGCAGCTTGCTCCTTAACACCGGGGAGCTGTTTTTT.

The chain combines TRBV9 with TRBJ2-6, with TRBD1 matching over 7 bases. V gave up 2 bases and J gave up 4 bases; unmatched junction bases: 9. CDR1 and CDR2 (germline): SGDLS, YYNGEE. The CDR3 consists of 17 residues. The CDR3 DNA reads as TGTGCCAGCAGCGTTAATACCAGGGGGACGGGGGCCAACGTCCTGACTTTC. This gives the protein CASSVNTRGTGANVLTF.

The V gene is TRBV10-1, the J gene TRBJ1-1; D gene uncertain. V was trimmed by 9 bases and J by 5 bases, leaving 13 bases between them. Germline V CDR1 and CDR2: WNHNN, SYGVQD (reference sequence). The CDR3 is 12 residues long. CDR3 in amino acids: CARRGAWTEAFF. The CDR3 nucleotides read TGCGCCAGACGAGGTGCATGGACTGAAGCTTTCTTT.

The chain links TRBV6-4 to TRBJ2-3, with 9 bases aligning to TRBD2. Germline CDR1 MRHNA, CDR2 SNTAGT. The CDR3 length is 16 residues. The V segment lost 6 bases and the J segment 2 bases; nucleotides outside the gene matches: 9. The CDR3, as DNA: TGTGCCAGCAGCCAGAACGCGGGGGGGAACACAGATACGCAGTATTTT. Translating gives CASSQNAGGNTDTQYF.